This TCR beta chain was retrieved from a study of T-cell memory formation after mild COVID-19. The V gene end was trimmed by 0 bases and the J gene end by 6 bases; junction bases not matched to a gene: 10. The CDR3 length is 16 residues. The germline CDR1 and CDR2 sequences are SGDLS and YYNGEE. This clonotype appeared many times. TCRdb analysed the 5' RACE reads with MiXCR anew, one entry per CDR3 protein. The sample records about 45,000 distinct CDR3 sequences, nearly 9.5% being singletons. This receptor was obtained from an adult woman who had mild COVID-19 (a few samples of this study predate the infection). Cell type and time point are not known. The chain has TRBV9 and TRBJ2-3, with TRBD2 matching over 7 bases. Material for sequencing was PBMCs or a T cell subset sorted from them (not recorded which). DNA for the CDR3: TGTGCCAGCAGCGTAGGAGGTGTCGGGGGAGGGGATACGCAGTATTTT. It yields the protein CASSVGGVGGGDTQYF.